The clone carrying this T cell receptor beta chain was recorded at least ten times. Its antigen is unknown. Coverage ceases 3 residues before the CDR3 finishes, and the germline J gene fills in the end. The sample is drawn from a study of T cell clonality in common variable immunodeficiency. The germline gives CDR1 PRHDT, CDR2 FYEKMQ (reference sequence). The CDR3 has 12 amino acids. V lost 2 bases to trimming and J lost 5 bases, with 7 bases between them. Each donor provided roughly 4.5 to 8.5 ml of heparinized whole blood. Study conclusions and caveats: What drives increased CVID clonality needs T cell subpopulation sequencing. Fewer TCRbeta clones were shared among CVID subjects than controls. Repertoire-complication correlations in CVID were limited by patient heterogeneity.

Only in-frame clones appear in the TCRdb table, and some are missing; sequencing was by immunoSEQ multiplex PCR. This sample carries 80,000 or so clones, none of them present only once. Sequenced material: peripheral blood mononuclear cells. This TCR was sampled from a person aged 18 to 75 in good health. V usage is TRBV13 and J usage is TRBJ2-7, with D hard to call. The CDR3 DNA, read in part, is TGTGCCAGCAGCTTAAGGGTCAACGAG. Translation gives CASSLRVNE. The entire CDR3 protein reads CASSLRVNEQYF.